This passage covers 8 T cell receptor beta chains from one sample sequenced in a study of T cells after yellow fever vaccination. TCRdb reanalysed the 5' RACE reads using MiXCR and keeps one entry per CDR3 protein. The repertoire includes 250,000 or so distinct CDR3 sequences, 3.6% of them detected once, and about 19% sits in the top ten. Sequencing was performed on PBMCs, taken 15 days after the yellow fever booster vaccination. All receptors come from a man younger than 30 who received the YFV17D yellow fever vaccine.

This clonotype was picked up many times. The chain combines TRBV18 with TRBJ2-5, with TRBD2 matching 7 bases. V lost 0 bases to trimming and J lost 4 bases; unmatched junction nucleotides: 8. Germline-derived CDR1 and CDR2 are KGHSH and LQKENI. The CDR3 is 16 amino acids. The CDR3: CASSPPIQGGSETQYF. The CDR3 DNA is TGTGCCAGCTCACCACCCATCCAGGGAGGGTCAGAGACCCAGTACTTC.

This clonotype was observed at least ten times. The chain has TRBV20-1 and TRBJ2-1; 7 nucleotides line up with TRBD1. The CDR3 loop spans 13 amino acids. Germline-derived CDR1 and CDR2 are DFQATT and SNEGSKA (reference sequence). The junction had 7 bases not matched to a gene; V was cut back by 3 bases and J by 8 bases. For the CDR3, the DNA is TGCAGTGCTAGGGACAGGAGGACTTATGAGCAGTTCTTC. Encoded protein: CSARDRRTYEQFF.

This clonotype showed up many times. The genes are TRBV2 and TRBJ2-7, with D perhaps matching TRBD1 or TRBD2 (5 bases each). V lost 11 bases to trimming and J lost 6 bases, with 20 bases between them. This CDR3 comprises 13 residues. Germline CDR1 SNHLY, CDR2 FYNNEI. The CDR3 loop reads CAHSMGVSSEQYF. CDR3 DNA: TGTGCCCATAGCATGGGGGTTAGTTCCGAGCAGTACTTC.

The sample holds many counts of this clonotype. The rearrangement uses TRBV6-2 or TRBV6-3 and TRBJ2-7; 7 bases align to TRBD1. With 5 bases clipped from V and 3 bases from J, the junction kept 4 bases outside the gene matches. The germline gives CDR1 MNHEY, CDR2 SVGEGT. The CDR3 runs 13 residues. The CDR3 bases are TGTGCCAGCAGTCGCCGGGACAGCTACGAGCAGTACGTC. It encodes CASSRRDSYEQYV.

There are many counts of this clonotype. This rearrangement joins TRBV20-1 to TRBJ2-7, with 9 bases that match TRBD2. The CDR3 spans 14 residues. Germline lookup yields CDR1 DFQATT and CDR2 SNEGSKA (reference sequence). V lost 1 base and J lost 0; bases outside the gene matches: 1. The CDR3 DNA reads TGCAGTGCTAGAGTTAGCGGGGGCTCCTACGAGCAGTACTTC. Residues: CSARVSGGSYEQYF.

This clonotype was detected ten times or more. The DNA of the CDR3 is TGTGCCATCACTACGGGACAGGATTATGGCTACACCTTC. Its translation: CAITTGQDYGYTF. The gene calls are TRBV10-3 and TRBJ1-2; TRBD1 agrees at 8 bases. Germline assignment: CDR1 ENHRY and CDR2 SYGVKD. CDR3 size: 13 residues. V shed 7 bases and J 5 bases; nucleotides not matched to a gene: 6.

There are many counts of this clonotype. The chain recombines TRBV7-2 with TRBJ2-1, with 7 nucleotides matching TRBD1. V shed 7 bases and J 7 bases; nucleotides not matched to a gene: 10. The germline CDR1 and CDR2 sequences are SGHTA and FQGNSA. The CDR3 extends over 14 amino acids. The CDR3 region is CASTVLKGQNEQFF. The CDR3 nucleotides are TGTGCCAGCACCGTACTCAAGGGACAGAATGAGCAGTTCTTC.

This clonotype showed up many times. V usage is TRBV24-1 and J usage is TRBJ2-2, with D perhaps matching TRBD2 (6 bases). V was trimmed by 4 bases and J by 4 bases, leaving 12 bases between them. This CDR3 spans 15 amino acids. Germline loops: CDR1 KGHDR, CDR2 SFDVKD. The CDR3 coding sequence is TGTGCCACCAGTGAGAACGGGGGTGTCACCGGGGAGCTGTTTTTT. It yields the protein CATSENGGVTGELFF.